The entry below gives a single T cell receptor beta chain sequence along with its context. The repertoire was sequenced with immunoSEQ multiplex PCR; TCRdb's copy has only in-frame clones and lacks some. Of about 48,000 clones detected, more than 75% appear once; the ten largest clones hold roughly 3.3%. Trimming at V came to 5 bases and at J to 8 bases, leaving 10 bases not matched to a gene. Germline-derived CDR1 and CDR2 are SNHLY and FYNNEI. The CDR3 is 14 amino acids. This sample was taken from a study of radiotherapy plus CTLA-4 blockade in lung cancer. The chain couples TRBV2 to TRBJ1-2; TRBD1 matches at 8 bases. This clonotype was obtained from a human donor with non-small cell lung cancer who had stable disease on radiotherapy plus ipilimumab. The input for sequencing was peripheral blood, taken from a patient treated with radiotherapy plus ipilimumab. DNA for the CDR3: TGTGCCAGCAGTACGCGCAGGGGGCCTGAAGGCTACACCTTC. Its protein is CASSTRRGPEGYTF.